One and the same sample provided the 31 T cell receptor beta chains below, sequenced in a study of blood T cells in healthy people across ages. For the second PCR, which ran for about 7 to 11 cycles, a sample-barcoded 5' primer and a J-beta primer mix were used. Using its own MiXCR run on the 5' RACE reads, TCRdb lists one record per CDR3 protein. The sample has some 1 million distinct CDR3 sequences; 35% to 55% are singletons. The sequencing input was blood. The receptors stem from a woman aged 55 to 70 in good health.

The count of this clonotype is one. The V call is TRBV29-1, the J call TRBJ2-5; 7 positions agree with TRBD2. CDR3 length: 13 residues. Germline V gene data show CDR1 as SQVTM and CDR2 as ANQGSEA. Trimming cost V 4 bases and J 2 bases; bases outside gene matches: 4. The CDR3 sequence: CSVGSGAQETQYF. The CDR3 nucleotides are TGCAGCGTTGGAAGCGGGGCTCAAGAGACCCAGTACTTC.

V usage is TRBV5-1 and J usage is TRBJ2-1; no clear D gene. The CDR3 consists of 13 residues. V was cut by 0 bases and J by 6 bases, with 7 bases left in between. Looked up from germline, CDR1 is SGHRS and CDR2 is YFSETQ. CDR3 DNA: TGCGCCAGCAGCTTGGCAACAGTCAATGAGCAGTTCTTC. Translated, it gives CASSLATVNEQFF.

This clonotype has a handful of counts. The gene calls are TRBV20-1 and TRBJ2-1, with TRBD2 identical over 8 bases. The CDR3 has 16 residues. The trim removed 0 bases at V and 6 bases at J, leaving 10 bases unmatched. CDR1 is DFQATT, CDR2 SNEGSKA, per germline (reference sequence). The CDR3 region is CSARDMSGSSFNEQFF. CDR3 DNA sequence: TGCAGTGCTAGAGATATGAGCGGGAGTTCGTTCAATGAGCAGTTCTTC.

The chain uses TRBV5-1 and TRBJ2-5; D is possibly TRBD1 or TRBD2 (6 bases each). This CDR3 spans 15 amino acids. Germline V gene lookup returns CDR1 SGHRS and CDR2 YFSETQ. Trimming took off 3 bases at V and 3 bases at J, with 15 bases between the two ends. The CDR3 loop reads CASSSGGGDKETQYF. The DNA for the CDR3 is TGCGCCAGCAGCTCGGGTGGAGGGGACAAAGAGACCCAGTACTTC.

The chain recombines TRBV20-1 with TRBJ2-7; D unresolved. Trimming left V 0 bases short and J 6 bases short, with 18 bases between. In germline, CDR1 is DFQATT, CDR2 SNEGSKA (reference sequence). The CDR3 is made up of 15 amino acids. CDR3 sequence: CSARDRLLGIFEQYF. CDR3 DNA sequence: TGCAGTGCTAGAGATCGCCTTTTGGGTATTTTCGAGCAGTACTTC.

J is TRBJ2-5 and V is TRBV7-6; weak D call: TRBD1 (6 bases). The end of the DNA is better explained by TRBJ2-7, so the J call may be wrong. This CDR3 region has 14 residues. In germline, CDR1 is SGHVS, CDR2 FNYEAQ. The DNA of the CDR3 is TGTGCCAGCAGCACATCGGGACACCCCTACGAGCAGTACTTC. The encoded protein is CASSTSGHPYEQYF.

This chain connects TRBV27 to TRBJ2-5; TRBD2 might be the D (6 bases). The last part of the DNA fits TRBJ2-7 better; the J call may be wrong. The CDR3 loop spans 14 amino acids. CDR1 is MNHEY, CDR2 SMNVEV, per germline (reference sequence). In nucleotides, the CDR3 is TGTGCCAGCAGTTCCCGACTAGGGTCTTACGAGCAGTACTTC. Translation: CASSSRLGSYEQYF.

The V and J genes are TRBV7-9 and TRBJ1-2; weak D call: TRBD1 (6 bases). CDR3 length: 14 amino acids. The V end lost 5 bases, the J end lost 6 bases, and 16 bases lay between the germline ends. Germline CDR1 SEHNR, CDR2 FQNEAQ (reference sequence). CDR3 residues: CASSTSRTDNGYTF. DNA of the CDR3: TGTGCCAGCAGCACAAGCAGGACAGATAATGGCTACACCTTC. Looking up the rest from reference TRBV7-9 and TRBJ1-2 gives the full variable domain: DTGVSQNPRHKITKRGQNVTFRCDPISEHNRLYWYRQTLGQGPEFLTYFQNEAQLEKSRLLSDRFSAERPKGSFSTLEIQRTEQGDSAMYLCASSTSRTDNGYTFGSGTRLTVV.

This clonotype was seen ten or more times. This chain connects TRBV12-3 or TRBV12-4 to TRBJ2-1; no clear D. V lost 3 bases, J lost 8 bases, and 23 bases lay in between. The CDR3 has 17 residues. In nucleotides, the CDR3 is TGTGCCAGCAGTTTGTCTTCCCCGGGCCCCCGGCCCTATGAGCAGTTCTTC. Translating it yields CASSLSSPGPRPYEQFF.

CDR3 sequence (DNA): TGTGCCAGCAGCCAAGATCAGGTAGCGTTGGACACCGGGGAGCTGTTTTTT. As protein: CASSQDQVALDTGELFF. The chain is built from TRBV4-2 and TRBJ2-2; TRBD2 might be the D (5 bases). The V end lost 0 bases, the J end lost 3 bases, and 14 bases lay between the germline ends. This CDR3 is 17 amino acids long. Germline V gene lookup returns CDR1 LGHNA and CDR2 YNFKEQ.

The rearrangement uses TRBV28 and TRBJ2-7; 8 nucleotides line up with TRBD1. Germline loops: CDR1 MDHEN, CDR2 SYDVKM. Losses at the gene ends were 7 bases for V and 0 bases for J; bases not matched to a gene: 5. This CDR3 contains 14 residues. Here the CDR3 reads CASNDRGGSYEQYF. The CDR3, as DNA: TGTGCCAGCAACGACAGGGGTGGCTCCTACGAGCAGTACTTC.

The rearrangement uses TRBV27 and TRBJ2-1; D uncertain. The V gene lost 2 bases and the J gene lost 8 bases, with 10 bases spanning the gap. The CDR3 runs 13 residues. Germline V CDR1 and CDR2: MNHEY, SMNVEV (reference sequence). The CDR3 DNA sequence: TGTGCCAGCAGTTTAACTACTCCCGATGAGCAGTTCTTC. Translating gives CASSLTTPDEQFF.

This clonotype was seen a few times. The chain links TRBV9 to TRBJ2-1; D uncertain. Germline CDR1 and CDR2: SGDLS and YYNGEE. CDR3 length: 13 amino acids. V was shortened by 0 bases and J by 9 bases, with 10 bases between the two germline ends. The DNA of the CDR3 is TGTGCCAGCAGCGTAGGTGTGGCAACTGAGCAGTTCTTC. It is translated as CASSVGVATEQFF.

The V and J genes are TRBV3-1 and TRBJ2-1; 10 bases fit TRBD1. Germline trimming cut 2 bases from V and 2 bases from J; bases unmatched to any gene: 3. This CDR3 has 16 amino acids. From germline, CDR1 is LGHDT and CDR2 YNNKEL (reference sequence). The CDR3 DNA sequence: TGTGCCAGCAGCCAACCCGGGACAGGGGCCTACAATGAGCAGTTCTTC. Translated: CASSQPGTGAYNEQFF.

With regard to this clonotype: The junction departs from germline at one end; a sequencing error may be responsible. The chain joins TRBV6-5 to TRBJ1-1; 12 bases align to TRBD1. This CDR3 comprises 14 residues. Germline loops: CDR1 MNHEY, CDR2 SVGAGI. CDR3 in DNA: TGTACCAGCAGTTGGGGACAGGGGGCGATTGAAGCTTTCTTT. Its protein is CTSSWGQGAIEAFF.

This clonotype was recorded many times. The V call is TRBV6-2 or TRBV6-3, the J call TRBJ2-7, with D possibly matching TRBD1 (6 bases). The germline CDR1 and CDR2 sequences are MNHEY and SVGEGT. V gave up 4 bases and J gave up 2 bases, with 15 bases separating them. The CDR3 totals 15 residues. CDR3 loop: CASSSVDRPPYEQYF. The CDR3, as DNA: TGTGCCAGCAGTTCGGTTGACAGGCCGCCCTACGAGCAGTACTTC.

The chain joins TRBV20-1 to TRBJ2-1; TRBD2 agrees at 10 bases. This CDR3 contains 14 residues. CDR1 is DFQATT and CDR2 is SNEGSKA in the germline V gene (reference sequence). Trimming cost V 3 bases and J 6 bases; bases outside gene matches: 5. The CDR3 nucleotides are TGCAGTGCTAGCAAAGCGGGAGGGGGCAATGAGCAGTTCTTC. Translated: CSASKAGGGNEQFF.

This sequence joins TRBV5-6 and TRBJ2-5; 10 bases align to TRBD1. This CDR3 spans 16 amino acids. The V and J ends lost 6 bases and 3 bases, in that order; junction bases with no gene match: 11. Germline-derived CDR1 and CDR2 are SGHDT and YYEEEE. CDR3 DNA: TGTGCCAGCAACCGACCCGGGACAGGGGTTGAAGAGACCCAGTACTTC. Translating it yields CASNRPGTGVEETQYF.

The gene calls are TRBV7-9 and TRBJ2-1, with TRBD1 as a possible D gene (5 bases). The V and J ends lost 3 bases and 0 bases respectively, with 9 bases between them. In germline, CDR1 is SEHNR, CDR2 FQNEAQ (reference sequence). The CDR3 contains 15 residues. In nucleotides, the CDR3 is TGTGCCAGCAGCTTCTCAAGGGGCTCCTACAATGAGCAGTTCTTC. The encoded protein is CASSFSRGSYNEQFF.

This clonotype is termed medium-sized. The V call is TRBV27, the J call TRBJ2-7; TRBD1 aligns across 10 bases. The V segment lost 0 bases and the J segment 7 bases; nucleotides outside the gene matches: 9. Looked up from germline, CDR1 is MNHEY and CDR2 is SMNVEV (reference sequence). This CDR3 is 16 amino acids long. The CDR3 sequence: CASSLSGTGAMDEQYF. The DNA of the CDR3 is TGTGCCAGCAGTTTATCCGGGACAGGGGCCATGGATGAGCAGTACTTC.

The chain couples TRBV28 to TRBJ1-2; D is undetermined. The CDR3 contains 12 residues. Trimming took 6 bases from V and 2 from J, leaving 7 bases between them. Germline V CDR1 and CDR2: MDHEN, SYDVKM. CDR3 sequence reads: CASRIINYGYTF. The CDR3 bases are TGTGCCAGCAGGATAATAAACTATGGCTACACCTTC.

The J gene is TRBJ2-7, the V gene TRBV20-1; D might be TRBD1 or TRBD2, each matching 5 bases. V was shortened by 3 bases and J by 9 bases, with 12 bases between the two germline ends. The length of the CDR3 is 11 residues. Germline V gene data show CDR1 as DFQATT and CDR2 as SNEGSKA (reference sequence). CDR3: CSASRDAGQYF. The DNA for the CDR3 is TGCAGTGCTAGTAGGGACGCTGGGCAGTACTTC.

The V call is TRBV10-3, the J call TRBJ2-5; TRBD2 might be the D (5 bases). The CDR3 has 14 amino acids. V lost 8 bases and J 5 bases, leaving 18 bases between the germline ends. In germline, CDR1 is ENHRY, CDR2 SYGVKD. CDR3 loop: CAIATPVGEETQYF. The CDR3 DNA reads TGTGCCATCGCTACCCCTGTGGGAGAGGAGACCCAGTACTTC.

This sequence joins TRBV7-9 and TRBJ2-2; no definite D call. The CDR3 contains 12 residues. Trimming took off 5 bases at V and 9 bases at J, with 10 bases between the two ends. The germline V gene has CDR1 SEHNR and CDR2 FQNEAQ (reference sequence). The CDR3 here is CASSPRLWELFF. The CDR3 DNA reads TGTGCCAGCAGCCCAAGGCTCTGGGAGCTGTTTTTT.

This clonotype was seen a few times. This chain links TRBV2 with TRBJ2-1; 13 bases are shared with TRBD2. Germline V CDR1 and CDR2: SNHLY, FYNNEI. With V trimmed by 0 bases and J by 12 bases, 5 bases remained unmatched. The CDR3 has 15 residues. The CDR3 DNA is TGTGCCAGCAGTGAAGCAACTAGCGGGAGGGTTAGGCAGTTCTTC. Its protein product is CASSEATSGRVRQFF.

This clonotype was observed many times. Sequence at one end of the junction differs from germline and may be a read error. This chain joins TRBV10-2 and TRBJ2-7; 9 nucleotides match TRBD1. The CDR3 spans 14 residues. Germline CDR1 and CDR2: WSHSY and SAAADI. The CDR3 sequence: CASSEGQGAYEQYF. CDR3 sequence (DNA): TGTGCCAGCAGTGAGGGACAGGGAGCCTACGAGCAGTACTTC.

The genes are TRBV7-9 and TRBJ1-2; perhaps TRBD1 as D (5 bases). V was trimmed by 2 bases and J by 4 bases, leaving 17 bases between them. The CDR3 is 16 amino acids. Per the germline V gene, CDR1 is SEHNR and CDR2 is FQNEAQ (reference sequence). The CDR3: CASSLYAGGLIYGYTF. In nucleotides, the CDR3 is TGTGCCAGCAGCTTATATGCCGGGGGTCTTATCTATGGCTACACCTTC.

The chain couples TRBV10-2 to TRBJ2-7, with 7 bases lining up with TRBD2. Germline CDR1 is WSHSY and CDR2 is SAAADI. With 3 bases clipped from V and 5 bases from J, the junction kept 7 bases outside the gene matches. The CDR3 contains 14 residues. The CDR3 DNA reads TGCGCCAGCAGTGACCGTCGGGAGGAGAACGAGCAGTACTTC. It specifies CASSDRREENEQYF.

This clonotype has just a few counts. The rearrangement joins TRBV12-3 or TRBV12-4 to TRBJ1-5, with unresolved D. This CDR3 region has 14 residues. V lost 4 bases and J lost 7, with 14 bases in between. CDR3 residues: CASSYRLTGQPQHF. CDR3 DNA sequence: TGTGCCAGCAGTTATAGGCTAACCGGGCAGCCCCAGCATTTT.

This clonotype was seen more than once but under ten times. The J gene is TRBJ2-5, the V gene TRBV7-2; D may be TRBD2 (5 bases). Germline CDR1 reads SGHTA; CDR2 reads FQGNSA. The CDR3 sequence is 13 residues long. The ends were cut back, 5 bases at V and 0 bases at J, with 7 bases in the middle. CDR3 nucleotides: TGTGCCAGCAGCCAGGACTACCAAGAGACCCAGTACTTC. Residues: CASSQDYQETQYF. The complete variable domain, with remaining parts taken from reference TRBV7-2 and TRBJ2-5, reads GAGVSQSPSNKVTEKGKDVELRCDPISGHTALYWYRQSLGQGLEFLIYFQGNSAPDKSGLPSDRFSAERTGGSVSTLTIQRTQQEDSAVYLCASSQDYQETQYFGPGTRLLVL.

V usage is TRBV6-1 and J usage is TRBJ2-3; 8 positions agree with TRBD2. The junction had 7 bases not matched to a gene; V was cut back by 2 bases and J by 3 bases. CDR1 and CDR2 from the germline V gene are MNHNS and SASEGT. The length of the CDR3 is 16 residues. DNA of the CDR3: TGTGCCAGCAGTGAACGGCAGCGGGAGAATACAGATACGCAGTATTTT. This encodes CASSERQRENTDTQYF.